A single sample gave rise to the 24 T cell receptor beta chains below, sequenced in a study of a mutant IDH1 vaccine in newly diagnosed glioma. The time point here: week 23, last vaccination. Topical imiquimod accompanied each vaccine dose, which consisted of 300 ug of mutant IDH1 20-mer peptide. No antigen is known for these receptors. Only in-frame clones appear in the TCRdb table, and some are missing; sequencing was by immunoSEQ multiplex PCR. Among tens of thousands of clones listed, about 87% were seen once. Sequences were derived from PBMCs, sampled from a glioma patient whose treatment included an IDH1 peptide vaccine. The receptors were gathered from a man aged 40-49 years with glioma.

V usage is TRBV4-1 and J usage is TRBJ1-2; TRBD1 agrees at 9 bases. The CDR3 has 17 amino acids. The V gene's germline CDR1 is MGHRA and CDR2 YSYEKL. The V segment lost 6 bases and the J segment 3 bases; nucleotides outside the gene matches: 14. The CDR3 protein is CASSHSTSGTGHYGYTF. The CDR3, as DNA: TGCGCCAGCAGTCATTCTACCTCCGGGACAGGGCACTATGGCTACACCTTC.

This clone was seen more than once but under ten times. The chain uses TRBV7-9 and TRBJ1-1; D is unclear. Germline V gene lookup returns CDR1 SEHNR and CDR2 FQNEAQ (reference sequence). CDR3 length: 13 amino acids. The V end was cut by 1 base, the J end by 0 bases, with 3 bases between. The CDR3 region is CASSLVLNTEAFF. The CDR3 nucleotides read TGTGCCAGCAGCTTAGTGCTGAACACTGAAGCTTTCTTT.

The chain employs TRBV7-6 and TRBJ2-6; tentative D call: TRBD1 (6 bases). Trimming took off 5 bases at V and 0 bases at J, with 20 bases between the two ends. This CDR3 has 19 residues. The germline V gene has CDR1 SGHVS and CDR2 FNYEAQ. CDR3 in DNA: TGTGCCAGCAGCAAACGTTTGTCAGGGGTACGCTCTGGGGCCAACGTCCTGACTTTC. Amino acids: CASSKRLSGVRSGANVLTF.

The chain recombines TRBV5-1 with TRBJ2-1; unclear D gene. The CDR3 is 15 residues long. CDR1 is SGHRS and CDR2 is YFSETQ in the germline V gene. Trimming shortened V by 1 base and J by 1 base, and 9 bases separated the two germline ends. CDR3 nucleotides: TGCGCCAGCAGCTTGAGCGTACTTTCCTACAATGAGCAGTTCTTC. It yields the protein CASSLSVLSYNEQFF.

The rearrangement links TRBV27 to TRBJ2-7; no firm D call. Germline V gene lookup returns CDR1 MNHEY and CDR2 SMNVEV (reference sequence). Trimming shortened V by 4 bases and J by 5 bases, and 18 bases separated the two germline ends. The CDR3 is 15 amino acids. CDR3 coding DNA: TGTGCCAGCAGTTCGATGCCGACCTTTAGGCACGAGCAGTACTTC. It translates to CASSSMPTFRHEQYF.

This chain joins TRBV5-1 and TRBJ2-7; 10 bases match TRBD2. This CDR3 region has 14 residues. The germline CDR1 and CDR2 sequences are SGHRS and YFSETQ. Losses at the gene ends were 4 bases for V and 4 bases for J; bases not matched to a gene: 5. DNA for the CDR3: TGCGCCAGCAGCCCTAGCGGGAGTGGGTACGAGCAGTACTTC. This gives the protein CASSPSGSGYEQYF.

CDR3 DNA sequence: TGTGCCATCAGTGAGTCTCGGACTACCGCCTACGAGCAGTACTTC. It translates to CAISESRTTAYEQYF. The V call is TRBV10-3, the J call TRBJ2-7, with a possible D match to TRBD2 (6 bases). The germline CDR1 and CDR2 sequences are ENHRY and SYGVKD. This CDR3 is built from 15 residues. Trimming left V 0 bases short and J 2 bases short, with 11 bases between.

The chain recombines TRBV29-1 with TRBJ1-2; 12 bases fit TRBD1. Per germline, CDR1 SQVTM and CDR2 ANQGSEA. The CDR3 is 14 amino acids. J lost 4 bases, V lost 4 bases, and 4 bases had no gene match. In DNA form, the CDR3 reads TGCAGCGTTGGGGGACAGGGGGCTTTCTATGGCTACACCTTC. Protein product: CSVGGQGAFYGYTF.

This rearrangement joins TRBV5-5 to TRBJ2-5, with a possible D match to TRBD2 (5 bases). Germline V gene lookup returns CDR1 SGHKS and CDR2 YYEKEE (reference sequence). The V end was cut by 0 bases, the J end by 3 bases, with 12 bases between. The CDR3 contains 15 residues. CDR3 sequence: CASSLGAGVKETQYF. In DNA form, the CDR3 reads TGTGCCAGCAGCTTGGGGGCCGGGGTAAAAGAGACCCAGTACTTC.

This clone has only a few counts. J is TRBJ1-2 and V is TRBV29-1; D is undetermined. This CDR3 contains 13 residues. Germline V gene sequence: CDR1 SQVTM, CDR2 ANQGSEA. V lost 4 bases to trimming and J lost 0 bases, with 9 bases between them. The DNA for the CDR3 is TGCAGCGTTGTGACTACTTCTAACTATGGCTACACCTTC. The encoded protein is CSVVTTSNYGYTF.

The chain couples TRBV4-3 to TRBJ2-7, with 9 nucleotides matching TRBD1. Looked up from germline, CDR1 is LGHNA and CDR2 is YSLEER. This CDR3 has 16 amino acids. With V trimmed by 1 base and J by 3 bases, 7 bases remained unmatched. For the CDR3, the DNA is TGCGCCAGCAGCCAAGCCGGAGGGACAGGGATCTACGAGCAGTACTTC. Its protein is CASSQAGGTGIYEQYF.

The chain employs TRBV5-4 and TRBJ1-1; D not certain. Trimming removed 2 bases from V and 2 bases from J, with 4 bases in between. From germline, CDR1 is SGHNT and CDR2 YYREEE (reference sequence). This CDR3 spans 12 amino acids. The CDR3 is CASSFGNTEAFF. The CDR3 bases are TGTGCCAGCAGCTTTGGCAACACTGAAGCTTTCTTT.

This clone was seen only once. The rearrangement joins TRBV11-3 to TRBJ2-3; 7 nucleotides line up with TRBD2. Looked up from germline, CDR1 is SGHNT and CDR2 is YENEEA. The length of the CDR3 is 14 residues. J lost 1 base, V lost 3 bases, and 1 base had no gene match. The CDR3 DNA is TGTGCCAGCAGCTTGAGCGGGGGCACAGATACGCAGTATTTT. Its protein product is CASSLSGGTDTQYF.

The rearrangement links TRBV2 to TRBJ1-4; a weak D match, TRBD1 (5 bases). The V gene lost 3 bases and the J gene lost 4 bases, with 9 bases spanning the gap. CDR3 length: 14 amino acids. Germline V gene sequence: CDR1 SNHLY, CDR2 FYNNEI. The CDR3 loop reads CASSEGGSNEKLFF. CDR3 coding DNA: TGTGCCAGCAGTGAGGGGGGTAGTAATGAAAAACTGTTTTTT.

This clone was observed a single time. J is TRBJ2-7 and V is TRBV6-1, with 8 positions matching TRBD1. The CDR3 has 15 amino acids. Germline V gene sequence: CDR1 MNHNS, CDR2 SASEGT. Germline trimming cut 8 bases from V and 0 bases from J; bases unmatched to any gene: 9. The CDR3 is CASDTGGMSSYEQYF. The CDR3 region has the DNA TGTGCCAGCGATACAGGGGGTATGAGCTCCTACGAGCAGTACTTC.

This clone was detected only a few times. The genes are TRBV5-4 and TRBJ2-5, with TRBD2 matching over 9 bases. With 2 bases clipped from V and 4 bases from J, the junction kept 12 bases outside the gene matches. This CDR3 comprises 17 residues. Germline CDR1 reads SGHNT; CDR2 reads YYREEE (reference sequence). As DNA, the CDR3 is TGTGCCAGCAGCTTACGGGGTAGCGGGAGAGTAGGAGAGACCCAGTACTTC. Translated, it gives CASSLRGSGRVGETQYF. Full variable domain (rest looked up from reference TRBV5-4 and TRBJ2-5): ETGVTQSPTHLIKTRGQQVTLRCSSQSGHNTVSWYQQALGQGPQFIFQYYREEENGRGNFPPRFSGLQFPNYSSELNVNALELDDSALYLCASSLRGSGRVGETQYFGPGTRLLVL.

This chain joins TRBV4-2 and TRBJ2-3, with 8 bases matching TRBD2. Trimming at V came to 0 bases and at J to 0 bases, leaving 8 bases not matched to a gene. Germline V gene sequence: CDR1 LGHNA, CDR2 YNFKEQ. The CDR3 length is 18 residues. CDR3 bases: TGTGCCAGCAGCCAAGATGCCGGACTAGCTGTTAGCACAGATACGCAGTATTTT. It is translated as CASSQDAGLAVSTDTQYF.

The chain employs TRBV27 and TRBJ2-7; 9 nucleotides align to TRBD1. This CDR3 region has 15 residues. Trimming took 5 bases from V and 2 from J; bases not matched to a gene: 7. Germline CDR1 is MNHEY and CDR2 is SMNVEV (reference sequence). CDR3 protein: CASSGDTGGPYEQYF. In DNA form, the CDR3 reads TGTGCCAGCAGTGGGGATACAGGGGGCCCCTACGAGCAGTACTTC.

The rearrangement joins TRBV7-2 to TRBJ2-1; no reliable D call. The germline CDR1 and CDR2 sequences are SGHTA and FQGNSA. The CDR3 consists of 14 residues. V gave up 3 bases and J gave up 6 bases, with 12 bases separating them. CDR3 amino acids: CASSFSRSLNEQFF. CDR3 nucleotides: TGTGCCAGCAGCTTTTCCCGGTCCCTCAATGAGCAGTTCTTC.

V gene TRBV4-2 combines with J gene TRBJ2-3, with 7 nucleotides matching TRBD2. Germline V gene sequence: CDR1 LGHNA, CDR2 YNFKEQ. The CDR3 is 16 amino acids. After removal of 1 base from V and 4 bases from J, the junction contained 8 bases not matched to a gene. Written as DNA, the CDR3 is TGTGCCAGCAGCCAAGGGCTGCGGGAGATCTCAGATACGCAGTATTTT. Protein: CASSQGLREISDTQYF.

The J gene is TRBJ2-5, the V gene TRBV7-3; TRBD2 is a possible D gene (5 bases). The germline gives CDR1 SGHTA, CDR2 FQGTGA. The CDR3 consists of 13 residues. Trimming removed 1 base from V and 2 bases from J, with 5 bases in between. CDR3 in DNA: TGTGCCAGCAGCTTAAGCGGGCAAGAGACCCAGTACTTC. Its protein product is CASSLSGQETQYF.

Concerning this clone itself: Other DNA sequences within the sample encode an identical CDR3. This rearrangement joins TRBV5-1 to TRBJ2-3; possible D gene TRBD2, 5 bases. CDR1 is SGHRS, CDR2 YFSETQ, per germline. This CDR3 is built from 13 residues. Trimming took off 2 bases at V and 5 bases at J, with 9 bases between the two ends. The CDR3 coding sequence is TGCGCCAGCAGCTTTCCCGGGGAAGATACGCAGTATTTT. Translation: CASSFPGEDTQYF.

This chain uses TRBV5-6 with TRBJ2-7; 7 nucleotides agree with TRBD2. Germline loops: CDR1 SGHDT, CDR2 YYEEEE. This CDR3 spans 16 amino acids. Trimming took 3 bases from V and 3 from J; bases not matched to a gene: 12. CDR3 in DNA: TGTGCCAGCAGCTACTCCCTTAGGGAGGGTTTCTACGAGCAGTACTTC. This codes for CASSYSLREGFYEQYF.

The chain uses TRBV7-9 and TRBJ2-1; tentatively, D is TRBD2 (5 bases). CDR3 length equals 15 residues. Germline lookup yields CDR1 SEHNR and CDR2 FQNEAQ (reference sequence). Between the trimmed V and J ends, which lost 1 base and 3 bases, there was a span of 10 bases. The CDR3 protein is CASSLVSGYYNEQFF. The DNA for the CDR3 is TGTGCCAGCAGCTTAGTGAGCGGTTACTACAATGAGCAGTTCTTC. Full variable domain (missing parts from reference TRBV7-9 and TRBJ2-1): DTGVSQNPRHKITKRGQNVTFRCDPISEHNRLYWYRQTLGQGPEFLTYFQNEAQLEKSRLLSDRFSAERPKGSFSTLEIQRTEQGDSAMYLCASSLVSGYYNEQFFGPGTRLTVL.